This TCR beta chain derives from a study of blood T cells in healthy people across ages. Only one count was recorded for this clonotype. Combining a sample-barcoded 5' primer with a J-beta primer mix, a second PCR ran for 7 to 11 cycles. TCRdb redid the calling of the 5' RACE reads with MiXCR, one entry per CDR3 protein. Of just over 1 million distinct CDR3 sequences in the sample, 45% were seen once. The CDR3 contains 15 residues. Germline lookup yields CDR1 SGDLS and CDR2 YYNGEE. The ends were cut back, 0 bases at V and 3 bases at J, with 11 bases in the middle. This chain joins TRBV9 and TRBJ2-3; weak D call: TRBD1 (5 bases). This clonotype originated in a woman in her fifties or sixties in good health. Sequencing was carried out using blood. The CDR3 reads CASSVEGLGTDTQYF. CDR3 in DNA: TGTGCCAGCAGCGTAGAGGGGCTAGGTACAGATACGCAGTATTTT.